The 21 T cell receptor beta chains reported below all come from one sample, sequenced in a study of T cells after yellow fever vaccination. TCRdb reprocessed the 5' RACE reads via MiXCR and lists one record per CDR3 protein. The table records 200,000 to 300,000 distinct CDR3 sequences, less than 9% of them present only once. The sample was CD4+ T cells sorted from PBMCs, taken 15 days after the yellow fever booster vaccination. Receptors were obtained from a man aged 25 to 40 who received the YFV17D yellow fever vaccine.

The V gene is TRBV2, the J gene TRBJ2-2, with D possibly being TRBD2 (6 bases). Germline V gene data show CDR1 as SNHLY and CDR2 as FYNNEI. The CDR3 contains 17 residues. Trimming shortened V by 6 bases and J by 1 base, and 18 bases separated the two germline ends. CDR3 DNA: TGTGCCAGCAGAGTGATGGGGGGACTCTTGAACACCGGGGAGCTGTTTTTT. Encoded protein: CASRVMGGLLNTGELFF. Filled out from reference TRBV2 and TRBJ2-2, the complete variable domain reads EPEVTQTPSHQVTQMGQEVILRCVPISNHLYFYWYRQILGQKVEFLVSFYNNEISEKSEIFDDQFSVERPDGSNFTLKIRSTKLEDSAMYFCASRVMGGLLNTGELFFGEGSRLTVL.

This clonotype has more than one count but fewer than ten. V usage is TRBV15 and J usage is TRBJ2-3; 11 positions match TRBD2. The length of the CDR3 is 15 residues. CDR1 and CDR2 (germline): LNHNV, YYDKDF (reference sequence). The trim removed 6 bases at V and 2 bases at J, leaving 4 bases unmatched. DNA for the CDR3: TGTGCCACCAGGCTAGCGGGAGGCCCCACAGATACGCAGTATTTT. Translating it yields CATRLAGGPTDTQYF.

There are a few counts of this clonotype. The J gene is TRBJ2-5, the V gene TRBV7-2; D is perhaps TRBD2 (5 bases). Germline V gene sequence: CDR1 SGHTA, CDR2 FQGNSA. CDR3 size: 13 residues. V was cut by 0 bases and J by 4 bases, with 6 bases left in between. The DNA of the CDR3 is TGTGCCAGCAGCTTAGCCGGACTAGAGACCCAGTACTTC. This codes for CASSLAGLETQYF.

A few counts support this clonotype. V is TRBV3-1 and J is TRBJ2-1; 7 bases fit TRBD2. The ends lost 1 base at V and 3 bases at J; junction bases unmatched: 6. The CDR3 covers 16 residues. The germline V gene encodes CDR1 LGHDT and CDR2 YNNKEL (reference sequence). CDR3 amino acids: CASSQALAADYNEQFF. CDR3 nucleotide sequence: TGTGCCAGCAGCCAAGCGCTAGCGGCGGACTACAATGAGCAGTTCTTC.

This clonotype was observed many times. The chain uses TRBV4-2 and TRBJ2-7, with 8 bases lining up with TRBD1. The CDR3 runs 19 residues. Germline V CDR1 and CDR2: LGHNA, YNFKEQ. Trimming removed 4 bases from V and 3 bases from J; junction bases left unmatched: 20. The CDR3 nucleotides read TGTGCCAGCAGCCCGGATCGGGGTGGACAGGGCCTTCCCTACTACGAGCAGTACTTC. This encodes CASSPDRGGQGLPYYEQYF.

This clonotype was observed a handful of times. The rearrangement links TRBV3-1 to TRBJ2-1, with a possible D match to TRBD2 (5 bases). V lost 9 bases and J 2 bases, leaving 17 bases between the germline ends. Germline CDR1 and CDR2: LGHDT and YNNKEL (reference sequence). The CDR3 has 15 amino acids. CDR3 region: CASGSSGLTYNEQFF. The CDR3 nucleotides are TGTGCCAGTGGGTCAAGCGGTCTCACCTACAATGAGCAGTTCTTC.

This clonotype was counted at least ten times. The gene calls are TRBV7-8 and TRBJ1-1, with no clear D. The germline V and J ends were trimmed by 0 bases and 4 bases, with 12 bases remaining between them. Germline assignment: CDR1 SGHVS and CDR2 FQNEAQ. The CDR3 sequence is 15 residues long. The CDR3 here is CASSLARVSGTEAFF. CDR3 bases: TGTGCCAGCAGCTTAGCGCGGGTTTCGGGCACTGAAGCTTTCTTT.

This rearrangement joins TRBV6-5 to TRBJ2-3; 9 nucleotides align to TRBD1. Germline V CDR1 and CDR2: MNHEY, SVGAGI. With V trimmed by 6 bases and J by 4 bases, 8 bases remained unmatched. This CDR3 comprises 15 residues. CDR3 bases: TGTGCCAGCAGACCTACAGGGGGCATGTCAGATACGCAGTATTTT. Protein: CASRPTGGMSDTQYF.

Points on this clonotype: A single base separates this from a much larger clone, so it may be a read error. The chain has TRBV7-2 and TRBJ2-3; D gene unclear. Germline loops: CDR1 SGHTA, CDR2 FQGNSA. V lost 1 base and J lost 3, with 11 bases in between. The length of the CDR3 is 15 residues. The CDR3 here is CASSLGEIGTDTQYF. As DNA, the CDR3 is TGTGCCAGCAGCTTAGGGGAAATTGGTACAGATACGCAGTATTTT.

In this sample, this clonotype turned up many times. The chain combines TRBV5-6 with TRBJ2-5, with D perhaps matching TRBD2 (6 bases). V was clipped by 4 bases and J by 7 bases, with 20 bases between them. The CDR3 extends over 15 amino acids. Germline V gene lookup returns CDR1 SGHDT and CDR2 YYEEEE. The CDR3 spells CASSLTTGDYGTQYF. DNA for the CDR3: TGTGCCAGCAGCCTTACTACGGGGGATTACGGGACCCAGTACTTC.

The table lists this clonotype with many counts. The V gene is TRBV21-1, the J gene TRBJ2-1; the table gives TRBD1 as D, unverified against the DNA. TRBV21-1 corresponds to a pseudogene. This CDR3 comprises 13 residues. The CDR3 region is CASSNARDNEQFF. Here the CDR3 DNA reads TGTGCCAGCAGCAATGCCAGGGACAATGAGCAGTTCTTC.

This clonotype came up many times. V is TRBV5-1 and J is TRBJ2-1, with 11 bases aligning to TRBD2. CDR1 is SGHRS, CDR2 YFSETQ, per germline. J lost 7 bases, V lost 3 bases, and 9 bases had no gene match. The CDR3 length is 16 residues. The CDR3 DNA is TGCGCCAGCAGCTCCGCGGGACTAGCGGTAACAAATGAGCAGTTCTTC. Encoded protein: CASSSAGLAVTNEQFF.

This clonotype was recorded many times. The chain recombines TRBV3-1 with TRBJ2-7; D gene uncertain. Germline V gives CDR1 LGHDT, CDR2 YNNKEL (reference sequence). This CDR3 is 16 amino acids long. The V end was cut by 0 bases, the J end by 2 bases, with 14 bases between. The CDR3 region is CASSQEGSAPAYEQYF. CDR3 nucleotides: TGTGCCAGCAGCCAAGAGGGGTCGGCTCCGGCCTACGAGCAGTACTTC.

This clonotype was seen at least ten times. The V gene is TRBV7-2, the J gene TRBJ2-7; no clear D gene. CDR1 and CDR2 from the germline V gene are SGHTA and FQGNSA. The CDR3 sequence is 14 residues long. V lost 3 bases, J lost 0 bases, and 9 bases lay in between. CDR3 coding DNA: TGTGCCAGCAGCTTCTACGGCAGCTCCTACGAGCAGTACTTC. Protein: CASSFYGSSYEQYF.

This chain connects TRBV2 to TRBJ2-1; possible D gene TRBD2, 5 bases. V shed 8 bases and J shed 10 bases, with 15 bases lying between them. The germline gives CDR1 SNHLY, CDR2 FYNNEI. The CDR3 sequence is 12 residues long. The CDR3 DNA sequence: TGTGCCAGCGGAGCTAGCCTGGGGGAGCAGTTCTTC. Amino acids: CASGASLGEQFF.

This clonotype appeared a few times. This chain links TRBV7-6 with TRBJ2-7; tentative D call: TRBD1 (6 bases). The CDR3 loop spans 15 amino acids. Germline CDR1 reads SGHVS; CDR2 reads FNYEAQ. V lost 3 bases and J lost 4, with 16 bases in between. Here the CDR3 DNA reads TGTGCCAGCAGCTTTGGGACATTATTATCGTACGAGCAGTACTTC. It encodes CASSFGTLLSYEQYF.

The table lists this clonotype with a few counts. V usage is TRBV6-5 and J usage is TRBJ1-4, with 11 bases lining up with TRBD1. V lost 7 bases, J lost 0 bases, and 4 bases stayed unmatched. The length of the CDR3 is 16 residues. In germline, CDR1 is MNHEY, CDR2 SVGAGI. The CDR3 is CASKGQGATTNEKLFF. The CDR3 bases are TGTGCCAGCAAAGGACAGGGGGCTACAACTAATGAAAAACTGTTTTTT.

This clonotype has ten or more counts. V is TRBV7-9 and J is TRBJ2-3; D is perhaps TRBD1 or TRBD2 (5 bases each). The V and J ends lost 2 bases and 0 bases respectively, with 9 bases between them. CDR1 SEHNR and CDR2 FQNEAQ come from the germline V gene (reference sequence). This CDR3 has 15 residues. The CDR3 DNA reads as TGTGCCAGCAGCTTAAACGGGGCTAGCACAGATACGCAGTATTTT. Protein product: CASSLNGASTDTQYF.

This clonotype appeared a few times. The J gene is TRBJ2-2, the V gene TRBV12-3 or TRBV12-4, with TRBD2 matching over 8 bases. CDR3 length equals 14 residues. The trim removed 6 bases at V and 4 bases at J, leaving 4 bases unmatched. The CDR3 region is CASRERELTGELFF. The CDR3 DNA is TGTGCCAGCAGGGAGCGGGAGCTCACCGGGGAGCTGTTTTTT.

This clonotype appeared many times. The chain recombines TRBV6-1 with TRBJ2-5; TRBD1 matches 7 bases. The ends lost 6 bases at V and 7 bases at J; junction bases unmatched: 11. CDR3 length: 14 residues. Per germline, CDR1 MNHNS and CDR2 SASEGT. CDR3 DNA: TGTGCCAGCAGCCCCCCGACAGGGTCAGGGACCCAGTACTTC. This encodes CASSPPTGSGTQYF.

This clonotype occurred many times. The J gene is TRBJ2-1, the V gene TRBV7-2; 10 bases are shared with TRBD2. The CDR3 has 15 residues. Per the germline V gene, CDR1 is SGHTA and CDR2 is FQGNSA. Trimming removed 6 bases from V and 6 bases from J; junction bases left unmatched: 8. The CDR3 protein is CASSFTSGTPNEQFF. Here the CDR3 DNA reads TGTGCCAGCAGTTTTACTAGCGGGACTCCCAATGAGCAGTTCTTC.